The 31 T cell receptor beta chains reported below all come from one sample, sequenced in a study of blood T cell repertoires in COVID-19. Profiling relied on immunoSEQ multiplex PCR, and the TCRdb table lists in-frame clones only, not all of them. The sample consists of about 82,000 clones, 60% to 80% of them appearing once. The sample comprised peripheral blood. The source is a man in his sixties with COVID-19, enrolled during active disease.

This clone was detected only once. The chain has TRBV5-1 and TRBJ2-1; weak D call: TRBD1 (5 bases). There are 14 residues in the CDR3. The V gene's germline CDR1 is SGHRS and CDR2 YFSETQ. The ends were cut back, 3 bases at V and 6 bases at J, with 13 bases in the middle. The CDR3 region has the DNA TGCGCCAGCAGCTCGGATGACAGATTCAATGAGCAGTTCTTC. This encodes CASSSDDRFNEQFF.

The V call is TRBV5-1, the J call TRBJ2-3; no definite D call. In germline, CDR1 is SGHRS, CDR2 YFSETQ. Trimming left V 2 bases short and J 3 bases short, with 10 bases between. The CDR3 consists of 14 residues. The chain's CDR3 is CASSFGLYTDTQYF. CDR3 bases: TGCGCCAGCAGCTTCGGGTTGTATACAGATACGCAGTATTTT.

This chain connects TRBV9 to TRBJ1-1; D may be TRBD1 (5 bases). The length of the CDR3 is 15 residues. Germline CDR1 is SGDLS and CDR2 is YYNGEE. V was trimmed by 0 bases and J by 2 bases, leaving 11 bases between them. The DNA of the CDR3 is TGTGCCAGCAGCGTAGAAGCAGGGCTTAACACTGAAGCTTTCTTT. Amino acids: CASSVEAGLNTEAFF.

This clone was counted only a few times. J is TRBJ2-7 and V is TRBV6-5, with 8 bases lining up with TRBD2. The V gene's germline CDR1 is MNHEY and CDR2 SVGAGI. This CDR3 comprises 15 residues. Trimming cost V 2 bases and J 2 bases; bases outside gene matches: 5. The CDR3 nucleotides read TGTGCCAGCAGTTACGTGGCTAGCGGGCCCTACGAGCAGTACTTC. Translated: CASSYVASGPYEQYF.

V gene TRBV5-1 combines with J gene TRBJ2-3, with D uncertain. Trimming removed 4 bases at V and 5 bases at J, with 8 bases between. This CDR3 has 12 residues. CDR1 and CDR2 from the germline V gene are SGHRS and YFSETQ. CDR3 sequence: CASSAFGDTQYF. The DNA for the CDR3 is TGCGCCAGCAGCGCCTTCGGAGATACGCAGTATTTT.

V usage is TRBV4-1 and J usage is TRBJ1-4; 7 nucleotides match TRBD1. This CDR3 is 18 amino acids long. Per the germline V gene, CDR1 is MGHRA and CDR2 is YSYEKL. Trimming removed 0 bases from V and 6 bases from J; junction bases left unmatched: 13. CDR3 sequence reads: CASSQDPTTGRLHEKLFF. The CDR3 region has the DNA TGCGCCAGCAGCCAAGACCCAACGACAGGGCGGCTCCATGAAAAACTGTTTTTT.

The rearrangement uses TRBV2 and TRBJ1-1, with D tentatively TRBD1 (5 bases). CDR3 length equals 14 residues. Per the germline V gene, CDR1 is SNHLY and CDR2 is FYNNEI. V lost 3 bases, J lost 6 bases, and 14 bases lay in between. The CDR3 sequence is CASSDPHQGSEAFF. The CDR3 DNA reads as TGTGCCAGCAGTGACCCCCATCAGGGTTCTGAAGCTTTCTTT.

The rearrangement links TRBV5-1 to TRBJ1-3; 8 bases fit TRBD1. The trim removed 0 bases at V and 8 bases at J, leaving 7 bases unmatched. The germline V gene encodes CDR1 SGHRS and CDR2 YFSETQ. This CDR3 region has 15 residues. The CDR3 nucleotides read TGCGCCAGCAGCTTGGCTAGCGGGACAGGATACACCATATATTTT. Protein product: CASSLASGTGYTIYF.

CDR3 residues: CASSYTDRGKETQYF. Written as DNA, the CDR3 is TGTGCCAGCAGTTACACCGACAGGGGAAAAGAGACCCAGTACTTC. This rearrangement joins TRBV6-5 to TRBJ2-5; 8 positions match TRBD1. The germline gives CDR1 MNHEY, CDR2 SVGAGI. The CDR3 spans 15 residues. Trimming cost V 2 bases and J 3 bases; bases outside gene matches: 5.

V is TRBV29-1 and J is TRBJ2-2; 8 bases are a match to TRBD2. V trimming: 7 bases; J trimming: 4 bases; junction bases outside the gene matches: 8. This CDR3 region has 14 residues. In germline, CDR1 is SQVTM, CDR2 ANQGSEA. The CDR3: CSATGGHGTGELFF. CDR3 sequence (DNA): TGCAGCGCCACGGGGGGGCACGGCACCGGGGAGCTGTTTTTT.

The CDR3: CASSQGGGVGSNQPQHF. The CDR3 region has the DNA TGTGCCAGCAGCCAAGGGGGCGGGGTGGGGAGCAATCAGCCCCAGCATTTT. The chain employs TRBV3-1 (or the pseudogene TRBV3-2) and TRBJ1-5; a weak D match, TRBD1 (5 bases). Germline V gene data show CDR1 as LGHDT and CDR2 as YNNKEL (reference sequence). The CDR3 runs 17 residues. Between the trimmed V and J ends, which lost 1 base and 1 base, there was a span of 14 bases.

The chain has TRBV5-6 and TRBJ1-6; TRBD1 matches 9 bases. The J segment lost 7 bases and the V segment lost 2 bases, leaving 4 bases of the junction unmatched. The germline V gene encodes CDR1 SGHDT and CDR2 YYEEEE. This CDR3 has 15 residues. CDR3 residues: CASSFGTGHNSPLHF. The CDR3 coding sequence is TGTGCCAGCAGCTTCGGGACAGGGCACAATTCACCCCTCCACTTT.

The rearrangement joins TRBV7-2 to TRBJ2-4, with 11 bases lining up with TRBD2. From germline, CDR1 is SGHTA and CDR2 FQGNSA. The CDR3 runs to 16 residues. The trim removed 0 bases at V and 7 bases at J, leaving 5 bases unmatched. The CDR3 nucleotides are TGTGCCAGCAGCTTAGCTAGCGGGAGGGCCGGGAACATTCAGTACTTC. This translates into CASSLASGRAGNIQYF.

This clone was recorded a few times. Here the CDR3 reads CASSLGTANEQFF. CDR3 nucleotides: TGTGCCAGCAGTTTAGGGACAGCGAATGAGCAGTTCTTC. This chain connects TRBV12-3 or TRBV12-4 to TRBJ2-1, with D tentatively TRBD1 (6 bases). This CDR3 region has 13 residues. V lost 1 base and J lost 7, with 8 bases in between.

In this sample, this clone turned up once. This chain connects TRBV27 to TRBJ2-1; D is perhaps TRBD1 (6 bases). Germline CDR1 MNHEY, CDR2 SMNVEV (reference sequence). V was trimmed by 3 bases and J by 8 bases, leaving 11 bases between them. The CDR3 contains 13 residues. In DNA form, the CDR3 reads TGTGCCAGCAGTTTGGTCAGGGGCCATGAGCAGTTCTTC. It encodes CASSLVRGHEQFF.

The gene calls are TRBV19 and TRBJ2-7; D is undetermined. The CDR3 has 11 residues. Trimming stripped 5 bases from V and 2 bases from J, with 4 bases between. Germline V gene lookup returns CDR1 LNHDA and CDR2 SQIVND (reference sequence). CDR3 nucleotides: TGTGCCAGTAGTGGAGCCTACGAGCAGTACTTC. Protein sequence: CASSGAYEQYF.

The chain is built from TRBV6-4 and TRBJ2-3; TRBD2 might be the D (6 bases). CDR1 and CDR2 from the germline V gene are MRHNA and SNTAGT. Trimming cost V 2 bases and J 2 bases, with 14 bases left between them. The CDR3 is 16 residues long. The CDR3 region has the DNA TGTGCCAGCAGTGACGGGGGGTCACCACACACAGATACGCAGTATTTT. Translated, it gives CASSDGGSPHTDTQYF.

The rearrangement uses TRBV2 and TRBJ2-5; perhaps TRBD1 as D (5 bases). The V end lost 11 bases, the J end lost 5 bases, and 12 bases lay between the germline ends. The CDR3 consists of 11 residues. Germline assignment: CDR1 SNHLY and CDR2 FYNNEI. The CDR3 spells CALHNRETQYF. CDR3 DNA sequence: TGTGCCCTTCACAACAGGGAGACCCAGTACTTC.

The chain recombines TRBV7-8 with TRBJ2-7; a possible D gene is TRBD2 (6 bases). V lost 3 bases to trimming and J lost 0 bases, with 9 bases between them. The CDR3 consists of 14 residues. Germline V gives CDR1 SGHVS, CDR2 FQNEAQ. The CDR3 DNA reads TGTGCCAGCAGCTTTGGGGGGAACTCCTACGAGCAGTACTTC. Amino acid sequence: CASSFGGNSYEQYF.

The chain combines TRBV5-1 with TRBJ2-7, with TRBD1 identical over 8 bases. Germline V gene data show CDR1 as SGHRS and CDR2 as YFSETQ. The CDR3 is 14 residues long. The V and J ends lost 0 bases and 5 bases, in that order; junction bases with no gene match: 4. In DNA form, the CDR3 reads TGCGCCAGCAGCTTGGAACAGGGGGTCCACGAGCAGTACTTC. Amino acids: CASSLEQGVHEQYF.

This clone occurred a few times. V is TRBV6-5 and J is TRBJ1-6, with D unresolved. Between the trimmed V and J ends, which lost 6 bases and 9 bases, there was a span of 9 bases. CDR1 and CDR2 from the germline V gene are MNHEY and SVGAGI. CDR3 length: 12 residues. The chain's CDR3 is CASRGGTSPLHF. CDR3 DNA: TGTGCCAGCAGGGGAGGAACTTCACCCCTCCACTTT.

The chain carries TRBV6-5 and TRBJ1-4; maybe TRBD1 (5 bases). V lost 6 bases and J 2 bases, leaving 13 bases between the germline ends. CDR1 MNHEY and CDR2 SVGAGI come from the germline V gene. The CDR3 is 15 residues long. The CDR3: CASSPGGSTNEKLFF. CDR3 DNA sequence: TGTGCCAGCAGCCCCGGGGGGTCCACTAATGAAAAACTGTTTTTT.

The chain recombines TRBV20-1 with TRBJ1-2; perhaps TRBD1 as D (6 bases). The CDR3 is made up of 11 amino acids. The ends were cut back, 5 bases at V and 6 bases at J, with 10 bases in the middle. Germline lookup yields CDR1 DFQATT and CDR2 SNEGSKA (reference sequence). The CDR3 coding sequence is TGCAGTGCTTCCCAGGGGCATGGCTACACCTTC. It specifies CSASQGHGYTF.

The V call is TRBV7-9, the J call TRBJ1-2; no definite D call. The germline V and J ends were trimmed by 4 bases and 0 bases, with 9 bases remaining between them. Germline CDR1 is SEHNR and CDR2 is FQNEAQ (reference sequence). The CDR3 runs 14 residues. CDR3 DNA: TGTGCCAGCAGCTCGACAACCCCTAACTATGGCTACACCTTC. Amino acid sequence: CASSSTTPNYGYTF.

V is TRBV9 and J is TRBJ1-3; weak D call: TRBD1 (6 bases). Germline V lookup: CDR1 SGDLS, CDR2 YYNGEE. V lost 4 bases to trimming and J lost 2 bases, with 16 bases between them. The CDR3 totals 16 residues. CDR3 sequence: CASSPDPRGAGNTIYF. The CDR3 coding sequence is TGTGCCAGCAGCCCCGACCCCAGGGGAGCTGGAAACACCATATATTTT.

This chain links TRBV27 with TRBJ1-5; possible D gene TRBD1, 6 bases. Germline CDR1 is MNHEY and CDR2 is SMNVEV (reference sequence). Deletions cut 4 bases from V and 3 bases from J, with 10 bases between. The CDR3 has 14 residues. CDR3: CASSSGHFNQPQHF. The CDR3 DNA follows: TGTGCCAGCAGTTCGGGACACTTCAATCAGCCCCAGCATTTT.

This rearrangement joins TRBV6-5 to TRBJ2-2; D ambiguous. V lost 6 bases and J lost 2, with 4 bases in between. The germline CDR1 and CDR2 sequences are MNHEY and SVGAGI. This CDR3 region has 12 residues. The CDR3 region is CASSRNTGELFF. CDR3 nucleotides: TGTGCCAGCAGCAGAAACACCGGGGAGCTGTTTTTT.

This chain uses TRBV9 with TRBJ2-1; 10 bases match TRBD1. The V gene's germline CDR1 is SGDLS and CDR2 YYNGEE. The CDR3 consists of 17 residues. Trimming removed 3 bases from V and 4 bases from J; junction bases left unmatched: 10. Written as DNA, the CDR3 is TGTGCCAGCAGCGCCTCCCCCAGGGACAGGGGATACAATGAGCAGTTCTTC. Its translation is CASSASPRDRGYNEQFF.

V usage is TRBV7-3 and J usage is TRBJ2-1, with a possible D match to TRBD2 (6 bases). Germline lookup yields CDR1 SGHTA and CDR2 FQGTGA. The CDR3 sequence is 14 residues long. V was clipped by 5 bases and J by 2 bases, with 10 bases between them. In DNA form, the CDR3 reads TGTGCCAGCAGCCTGGGGGGTCCCTACAATGAGCAGTTCTTC. Translating gives CASSLGGPYNEQFF.

DNA for the CDR3: TGTGCTAGTGGCCAAACCTGGACTAGCGGGAATGGGAATGAGCAGTTCTTC. Its translation: CASGQTWTSGNGNEQFF. The chain couples TRBV12-5 to TRBJ2-1; 12 nucleotides match TRBD2. J gave up 7 bases and V 6 bases, and 13 bases lay outside the gene matches. CDR1 is LGHNT and CDR2 is FRNRAP in the germline V gene. CDR3 length equals 17 residues.

The CDR3 spells CASSQVPLTGELFF. DNA for the CDR3: TGTGCCAGCAGCCAAGTCCCCCTTACCGGGGAGCTGTTTTTT. The rearrangement links TRBV14 to TRBJ2-2, with D unclear. V was pared by 1 base and J by 5 bases, with 8 bases between. Looked up from germline, CDR1 is SGHDN and CDR2 is FVKESK. The CDR3 is 14 amino acids. The full variable domain, its missing parts supplied by reference TRBV14 and TRBJ2-2, is EAGVTQFPSHSVIEKGQTVTLRCDPISGHDNLYWYRRVMGKEIKFLLHFVKESKQDESGMPNNRFLAERTGGTYSTLKVQPAELEDSGVYFCASSQVPLTGELFFGEGSRLTVL.